These 11 T cell receptor beta chains share one sample of origin, sequenced in a study of cytomegalovirus exposure and HLA in healthy donors. Method: immunoSEQ multiplex PCR; TCRdb's copy keeps in-frame clones and lacks some. The repertoire holds 150,000 to 200,000 clones, around nine tenths seen once, with 6% to 8% in the top ten. The material sequenced was PBMCs. The receptors originated from a man younger than 45 in good health and CMV-seropositive.

The chain joins TRBV18 to TRBJ1-1, with D perhaps matching TRBD1 (5 bases). CDR1 KGHSH and CDR2 LQKENI come from the germline V gene. The V end was cut by 0 bases, the J end by 6 bases, with 8 bases between. This CDR3 has 13 amino acids. The CDR3 DNA reads as TGTGCCAGCTCACCACCGGTACAGGCTGAAGCTTTCTTT. Residues: CASSPPVQAEAFF.

Of note for this clone: At one end, the junction sequence differs from germline, possibly due to a read error. The same CDR3 can be traced to other DNA sequences in this sample. The rearrangement uses TRBV2 and TRBJ2-3, with D unclear. There are 12 residues in the CDR3. CDR1 and CDR2 from the germline V gene are SNHLY and FYNNEI. CDR3 sequence: CASSGHTDTQYF. The CDR3 DNA follows: TGTGCCAGTAGTGGGCACACAGATACGCAGTATTTT.

The chain recombines TRBV5-1 with TRBJ2-1; either TRBD1 or TRBD2 may fit D (6 bases each). The CDR3 has 14 amino acids. Trimming stripped 4 bases from V and 5 bases from J, with 13 bases between. The germline V gene has CDR1 SGHRS and CDR2 YFSETQ. The DNA for the CDR3 is TGCGCCAGCAGCAGCACGGGGGCTGACAATGAGCAGTTCTTC. This gives the protein CASSSTGADNEQFF.

The chain uses TRBV6-5 and TRBJ1-2, with 7 bases lining up with TRBD1. Germline V CDR1 and CDR2: MNHEY, SVGAGI. V was clipped by 6 bases and J by 9 bases; unmatched bases: 7. The CDR3 is 12 residues long. The CDR3 is CASSLNRGSYTF. CDR3 DNA sequence: TGTGCCAGCAGCCTTAACAGGGGAAGCTACACCTTC.

The chain links TRBV19 to TRBJ2-4; 7 bases match TRBD2. CDR1 and CDR2 from the germline V gene are LNHDA and SQIVND (reference sequence). CDR3 length: 16 amino acids. V shed 2 bases and J 9 bases; nucleotides not matched to a gene: 13. The CDR3 DNA is TGTGCCAGTAGTATAAATGGCGGGGGAGCCGAGCCCATTCAGTACTTC. This codes for CASSINGGGAEPIQYF.

This clone was seen only a few times. This chain joins TRBV30 and TRBJ1-5; D is possibly TRBD1 (5 bases). The germline gives CDR1 GTSNPN, CDR2 SVGIG (reference sequence). The CDR3 spans 13 residues. In DNA, the CDR3 is TGTGCGCTTCAGGGAGATAGCAATCAGCCCCAGCATTTT. Amino acids: CALQGDSNQPQHF.

The V and J genes are TRBV7-9 and TRBJ1-1; weak D call: TRBD1 (5 bases). The CDR3 has 14 residues. Trimming shortened V by 1 base and J by 5 bases, and 11 bases separated the two germline ends. Germline V lookup: CDR1 SEHNR, CDR2 FQNEAQ (reference sequence). CDR3 coding DNA: TGTGCCAGCAGCTTAGAGGGGCGTGAGACTGAAGCTTTCTTT. Its protein is CASSLEGRETEAFF. The full variable domain, completed using reference TRBV7-9 and TRBJ1-1, is DTGVSQNPRHKITKRGQNVTFRCDPISEHNRLYWYRQTLGQGPEFLTYFQNEAQLEKSRLLSDRFSAERPKGSFSTLEIQRTEQGDSAMYLCASSLEGRETEAFFGQGTRLTVV.

Remarks on this clone: The DNA is left out, because the CDR3 cannot be placed on it with certainty; the CDR3 is given as TCRdb lists it. The chain has TRBV6-6 and TRBJ1-1. From germline, CDR1 is MNHNY and CDR2 SVGAGI (reference sequence). The CDR3 numbers 13 amino acids, ends counted. This CDR3 reads CASSTSDSTEAFF.

CDR3 region: CASSWGQGQLETQYF. The DNA for the CDR3 is TGTGCCAGCAGCTGGGGACAGGGCCAATTGGAGACCCAGTACTTC. The chain employs TRBV7-3 and TRBJ2-5; 9 bases fit TRBD1. There are 15 residues in the CDR3. V was clipped by 4 bases and J by 5 bases; unmatched bases: 8. Germline CDR1 and CDR2: SGHTA and FQGTGA.

This chain links TRBV20-1 with TRBJ1-1; D gene uncertain. Germline values: CDR1 DFQATT, CDR2 SNEGSKA (reference sequence). V lost 0 bases, J lost 9 bases, and 5 bases lay in between. The CDR3 has 10 amino acids. CDR3 DNA sequence: TGCAGTGCTAGAGATCTTCAAGCTTTCTTT. Protein: CSARDLQAFF.

This CDR3 reads CASSLKASETQYF. For the CDR3, the DNA is TGTGCCAGCAGTTTAAAAGCGTCGGAGACCCAGTACTTC. This chain connects TRBV28 to TRBJ2-5; D is ambiguous. This CDR3 contains 13 residues. The ends were cut back, 2 bases at V and 5 bases at J, with 9 bases in the middle. CDR1 is MDHEN, CDR2 SYDVKM, per germline.